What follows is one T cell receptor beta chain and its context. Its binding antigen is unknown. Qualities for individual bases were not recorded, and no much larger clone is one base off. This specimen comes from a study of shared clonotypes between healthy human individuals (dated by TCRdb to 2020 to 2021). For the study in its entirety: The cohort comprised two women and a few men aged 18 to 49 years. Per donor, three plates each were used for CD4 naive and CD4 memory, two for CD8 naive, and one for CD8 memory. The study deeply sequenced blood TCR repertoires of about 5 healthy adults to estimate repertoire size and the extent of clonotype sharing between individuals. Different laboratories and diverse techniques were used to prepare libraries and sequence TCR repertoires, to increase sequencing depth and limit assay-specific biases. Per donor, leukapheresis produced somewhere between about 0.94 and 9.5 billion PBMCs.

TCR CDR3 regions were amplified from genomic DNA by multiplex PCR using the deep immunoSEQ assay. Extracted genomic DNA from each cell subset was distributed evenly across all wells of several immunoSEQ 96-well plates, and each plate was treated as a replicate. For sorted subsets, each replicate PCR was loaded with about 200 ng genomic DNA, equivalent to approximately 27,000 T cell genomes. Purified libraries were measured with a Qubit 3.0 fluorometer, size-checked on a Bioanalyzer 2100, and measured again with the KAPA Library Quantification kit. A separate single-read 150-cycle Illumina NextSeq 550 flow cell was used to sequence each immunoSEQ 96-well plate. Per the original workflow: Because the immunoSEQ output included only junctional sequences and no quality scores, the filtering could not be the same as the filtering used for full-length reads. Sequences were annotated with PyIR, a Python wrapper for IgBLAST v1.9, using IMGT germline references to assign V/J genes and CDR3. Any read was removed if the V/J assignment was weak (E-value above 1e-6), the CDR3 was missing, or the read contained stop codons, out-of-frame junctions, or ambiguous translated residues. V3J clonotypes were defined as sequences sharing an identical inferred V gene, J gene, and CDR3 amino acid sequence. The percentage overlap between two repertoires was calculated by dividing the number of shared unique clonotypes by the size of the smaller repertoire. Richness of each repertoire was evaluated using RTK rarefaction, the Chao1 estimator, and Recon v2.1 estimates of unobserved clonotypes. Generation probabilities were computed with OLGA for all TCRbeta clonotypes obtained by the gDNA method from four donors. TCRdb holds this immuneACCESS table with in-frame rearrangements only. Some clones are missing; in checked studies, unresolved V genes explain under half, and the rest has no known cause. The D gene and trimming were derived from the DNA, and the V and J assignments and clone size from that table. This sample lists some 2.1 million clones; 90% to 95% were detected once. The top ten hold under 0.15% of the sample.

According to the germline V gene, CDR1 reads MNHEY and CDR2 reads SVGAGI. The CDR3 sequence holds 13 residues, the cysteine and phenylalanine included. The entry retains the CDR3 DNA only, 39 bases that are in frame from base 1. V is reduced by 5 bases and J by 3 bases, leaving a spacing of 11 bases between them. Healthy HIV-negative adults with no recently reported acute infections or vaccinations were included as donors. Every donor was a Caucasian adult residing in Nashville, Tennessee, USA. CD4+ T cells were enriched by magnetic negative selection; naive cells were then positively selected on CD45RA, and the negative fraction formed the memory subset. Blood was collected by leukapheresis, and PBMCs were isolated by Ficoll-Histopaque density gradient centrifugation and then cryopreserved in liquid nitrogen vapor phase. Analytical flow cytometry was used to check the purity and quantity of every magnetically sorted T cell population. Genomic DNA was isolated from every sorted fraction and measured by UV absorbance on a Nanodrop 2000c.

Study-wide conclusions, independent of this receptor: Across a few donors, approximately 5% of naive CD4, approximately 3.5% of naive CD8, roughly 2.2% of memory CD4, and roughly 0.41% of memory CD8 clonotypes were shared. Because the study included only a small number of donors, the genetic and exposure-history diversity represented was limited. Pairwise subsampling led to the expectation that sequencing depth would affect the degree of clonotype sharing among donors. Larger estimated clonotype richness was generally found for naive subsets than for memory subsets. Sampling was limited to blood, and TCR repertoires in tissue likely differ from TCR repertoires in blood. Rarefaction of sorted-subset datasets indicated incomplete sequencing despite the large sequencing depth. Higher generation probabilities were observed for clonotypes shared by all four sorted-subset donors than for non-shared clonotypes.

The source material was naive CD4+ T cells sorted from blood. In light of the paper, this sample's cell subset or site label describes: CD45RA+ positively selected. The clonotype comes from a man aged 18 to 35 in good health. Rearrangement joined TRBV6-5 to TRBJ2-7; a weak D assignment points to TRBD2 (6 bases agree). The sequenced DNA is TGTGCCAGCAGTGTGACTAGAGTCTACGAGCAGTACTTC. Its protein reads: CASSVTRVYEQYF.